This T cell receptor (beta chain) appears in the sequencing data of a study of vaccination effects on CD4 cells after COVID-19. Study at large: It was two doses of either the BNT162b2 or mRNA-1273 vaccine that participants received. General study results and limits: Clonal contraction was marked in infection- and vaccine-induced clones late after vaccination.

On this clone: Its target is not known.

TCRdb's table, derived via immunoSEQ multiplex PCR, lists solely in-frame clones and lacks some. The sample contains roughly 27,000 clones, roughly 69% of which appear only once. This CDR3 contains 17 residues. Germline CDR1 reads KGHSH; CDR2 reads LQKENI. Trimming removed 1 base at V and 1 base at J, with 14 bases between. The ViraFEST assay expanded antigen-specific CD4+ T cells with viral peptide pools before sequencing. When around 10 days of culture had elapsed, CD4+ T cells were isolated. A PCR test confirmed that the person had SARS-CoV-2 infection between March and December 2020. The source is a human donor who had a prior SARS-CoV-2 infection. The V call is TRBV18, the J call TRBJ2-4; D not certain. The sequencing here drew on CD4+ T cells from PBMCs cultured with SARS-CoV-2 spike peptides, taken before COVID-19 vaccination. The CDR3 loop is CASSPQVQVLAKNIQYF. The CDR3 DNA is TGTGCCAGCTCACCACAGGTGCAGGTCCTTGCCAAAAACATTCAGTACTTC. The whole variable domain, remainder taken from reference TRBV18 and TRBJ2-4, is NAGVMQNPRHLVRRRGQEARLRCSPMKGHSHVYWYRQLPEEGLKFMVYLQKENIIDESGMPKERFSAEFPKEGPSILRIQQVVRGDSAAYFCASSPQVQVLAKNIQYFGAGTRLSVL.